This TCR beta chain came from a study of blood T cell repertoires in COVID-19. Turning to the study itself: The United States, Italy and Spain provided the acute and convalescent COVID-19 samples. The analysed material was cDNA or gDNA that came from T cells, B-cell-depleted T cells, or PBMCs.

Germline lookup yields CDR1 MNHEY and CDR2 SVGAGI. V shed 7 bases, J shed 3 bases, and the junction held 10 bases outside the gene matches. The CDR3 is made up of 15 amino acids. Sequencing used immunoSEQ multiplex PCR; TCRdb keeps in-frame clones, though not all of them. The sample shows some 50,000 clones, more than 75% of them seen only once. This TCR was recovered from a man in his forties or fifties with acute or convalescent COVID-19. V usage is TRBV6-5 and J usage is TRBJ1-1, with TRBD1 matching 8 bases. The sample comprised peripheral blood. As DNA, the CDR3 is TGTGCCAGCACCTATTATCAGGGGGCAGACACTGAAGCTTTCTTT. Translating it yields CASTYYQGADTEAFF.